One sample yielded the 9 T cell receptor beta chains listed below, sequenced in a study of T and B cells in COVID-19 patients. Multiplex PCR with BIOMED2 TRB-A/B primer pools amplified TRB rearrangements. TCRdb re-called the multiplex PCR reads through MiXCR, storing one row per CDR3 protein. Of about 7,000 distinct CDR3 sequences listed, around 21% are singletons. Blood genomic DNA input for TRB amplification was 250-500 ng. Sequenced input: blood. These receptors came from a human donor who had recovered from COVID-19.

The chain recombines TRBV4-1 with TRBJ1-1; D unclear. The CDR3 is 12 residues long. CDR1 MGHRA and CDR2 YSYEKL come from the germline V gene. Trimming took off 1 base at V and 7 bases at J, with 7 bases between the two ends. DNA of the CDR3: TGCGCCAGCAGCCAAGGGCAGTATGAAGCTTTCTTT. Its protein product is CASSQGQYEAFF.

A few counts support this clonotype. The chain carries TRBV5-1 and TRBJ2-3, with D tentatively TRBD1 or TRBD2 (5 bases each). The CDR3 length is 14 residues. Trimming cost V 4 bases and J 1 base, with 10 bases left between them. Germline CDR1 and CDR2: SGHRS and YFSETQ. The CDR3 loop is CASSVGDGTDTQYF. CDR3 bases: TGCGCCAGCAGCGTGGGGGACGGCACAGATACGCAGTATTTT.

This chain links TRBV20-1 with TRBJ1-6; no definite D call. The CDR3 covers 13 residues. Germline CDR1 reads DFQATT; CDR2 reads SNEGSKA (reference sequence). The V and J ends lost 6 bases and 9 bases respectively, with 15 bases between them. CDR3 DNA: TGCAGTGCGAAGGGATATACCCCTTCACCCCTCCACTTT. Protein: CSAKGYTPSPLHF.

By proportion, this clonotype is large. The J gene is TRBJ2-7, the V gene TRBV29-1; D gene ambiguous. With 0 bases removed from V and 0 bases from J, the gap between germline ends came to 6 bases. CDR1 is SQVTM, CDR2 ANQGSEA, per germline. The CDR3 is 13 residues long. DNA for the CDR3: TGCAGCGTTGAAGACGGTGACTCCTACGAGCAGTACTTC. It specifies CSVEDGDSYEQYF.

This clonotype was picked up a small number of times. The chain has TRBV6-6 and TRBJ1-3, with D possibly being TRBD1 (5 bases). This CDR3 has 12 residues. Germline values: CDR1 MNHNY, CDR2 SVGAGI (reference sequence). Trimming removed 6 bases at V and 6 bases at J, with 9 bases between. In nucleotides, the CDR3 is TGTGCCAGCAGGGAAGGGGCAAACACCATATATTTT. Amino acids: CASREGANTIYF.

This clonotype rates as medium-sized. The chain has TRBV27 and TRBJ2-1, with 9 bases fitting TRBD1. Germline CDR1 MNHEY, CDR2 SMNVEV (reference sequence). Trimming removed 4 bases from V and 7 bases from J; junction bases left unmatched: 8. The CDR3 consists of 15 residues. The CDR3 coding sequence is TGTGCCAGCAGTTCTCCGGGACAGGGTCGGAATGAGCAGTTCTTC. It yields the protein CASSSPGQGRNEQFF.

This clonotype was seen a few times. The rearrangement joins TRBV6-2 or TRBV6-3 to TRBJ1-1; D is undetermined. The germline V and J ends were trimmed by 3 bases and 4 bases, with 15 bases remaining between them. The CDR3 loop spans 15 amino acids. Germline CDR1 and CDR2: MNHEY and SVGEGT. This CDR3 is CASSYGPLSTTEAFF. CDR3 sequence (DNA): TGTGCCAGCAGTTATGGCCCCCTAAGTACCACTGAAGCTTTCTTT.

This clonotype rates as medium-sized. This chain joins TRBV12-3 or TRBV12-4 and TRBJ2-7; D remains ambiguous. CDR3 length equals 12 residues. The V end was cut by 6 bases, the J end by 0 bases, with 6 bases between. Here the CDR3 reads CASSSSSYEQYF. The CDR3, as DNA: TGTGCCAGCAGCTCCTCCTCCTACGAGCAGTACTTC.

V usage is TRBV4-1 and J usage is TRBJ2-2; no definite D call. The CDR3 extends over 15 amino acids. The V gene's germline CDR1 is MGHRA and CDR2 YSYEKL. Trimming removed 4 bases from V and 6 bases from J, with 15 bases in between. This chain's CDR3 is CASSPILKNPGELFF. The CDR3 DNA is TGCGCCAGCAGCCCGATCCTGAAGAATCCCGGGGAGCTGTTTTTT.